Detailed here is one T cell receptor (beta chain). The V gene's germline CDR1 is SGDLS and CDR2 YYNGEE. V lost 6 bases, J lost 2 bases, and 13 bases lay in between. The CDR3 runs 14 residues. Clones were sequenced by immunoSEQ multiplex PCR, and TCRdb holds only the in-frame ones, with some missing. This table holds roughly 160,000 clones, over 80% found once. These data originate in a study of blood T cell repertoires in COVID-19. The clonotype comes from a woman aged 60-75 years with acute or convalescent COVID-19. The sample comprised peripheral blood. J is TRBJ2-3 and V is TRBV9; a possible D gene is TRBD2 (6 bases). The CDR3 is CASNRDSATDTQYF. CDR3 sequence (DNA): TGTGCCAGCAACCGGGACTCGGCCACAGATACGCAGTATTTT.